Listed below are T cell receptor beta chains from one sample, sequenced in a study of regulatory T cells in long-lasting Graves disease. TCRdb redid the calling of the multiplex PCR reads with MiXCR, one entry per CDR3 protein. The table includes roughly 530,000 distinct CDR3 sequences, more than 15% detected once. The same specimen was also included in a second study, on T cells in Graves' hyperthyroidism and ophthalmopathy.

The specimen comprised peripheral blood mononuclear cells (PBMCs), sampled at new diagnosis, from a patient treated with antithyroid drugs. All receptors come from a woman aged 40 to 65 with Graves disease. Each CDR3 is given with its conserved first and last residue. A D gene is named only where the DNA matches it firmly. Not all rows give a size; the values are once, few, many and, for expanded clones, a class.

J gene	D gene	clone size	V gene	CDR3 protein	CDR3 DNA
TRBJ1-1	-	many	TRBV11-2	CASSSTATEAFF	TGTGCCAGCAGTTCCACGGCCACTGAAGCTTTCTTT
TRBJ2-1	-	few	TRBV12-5	CASGGGGNNEQFF	TGTGCTAGTGGAGGGGGGGGGAACAATGAGCAGTTCTTC
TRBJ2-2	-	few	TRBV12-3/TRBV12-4	CASRNEGGELFF	TGTGCCAGCAGAAACGAAGGAGGGGAGCTGTTTTTT
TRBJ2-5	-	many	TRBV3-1	CASSQAGTSDQYF	TGTGCCAGCAGCCAGGCCGGGACTTCGGACCAGTACTTC
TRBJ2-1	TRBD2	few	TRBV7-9	CASSLPGTSYEQFF	TGTGCCAGCAGCTTACCCGGGACTAGCTACGAGCAGTTCTTC
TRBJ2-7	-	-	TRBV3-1	CASSQGGTSYEQYF	TGTGCCAGCAGCCAAGGTGGCACCTCCTACGAGCAGTACTTC
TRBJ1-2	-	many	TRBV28	CASRSGTARYGYTF	TGTGCCAGCAGATCCGGGACGGCAAGATATGGCTACACCTTC
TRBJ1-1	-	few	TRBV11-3	CASSLGYDRSTEAFF	TGTGCCAGCAGCTTAGGGTACGACAGGAGCACTGAAGCTTTCTTT
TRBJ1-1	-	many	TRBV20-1	CSARGRLMNTEAFF	TGCAGTGCTAGAGGGCGATTAATGAACACTGAAGCTTTCTTT
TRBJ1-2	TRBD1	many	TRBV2	CASPPGQGARGYTF	TGTGCCAGCCCCCCGGGACAGGGGGCTCGAGGCTACACCTTC
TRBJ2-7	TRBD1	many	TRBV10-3	CAISTGALYEQYF	TGTGCCATCAGTACAGGGGCACTCTACGAGCAGTACTTC
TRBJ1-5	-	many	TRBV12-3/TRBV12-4	CASSSSPGGPQHF	TGTGCCAGCAGTTCCAGTCCCGGGGGGCCCCAGCATTTT
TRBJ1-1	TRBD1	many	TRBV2	CASSEGTGRKKTEAFF	TGTGCCAGCAGTGAAGGGACAGGGAGAAAAAAGACTGAAGCTTTCTTT
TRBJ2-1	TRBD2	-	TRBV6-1	CASSYLRGGPYNEQFF	TGTGCCAGCAGTTACCTCCGGGGGGGCCCCTACAATGAGCAGTTCTTC
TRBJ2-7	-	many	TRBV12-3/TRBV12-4	CASSRRASGQYF	TGTGCCAGCAGTCGAAGGGCCAGCGGGCAGTACTTC
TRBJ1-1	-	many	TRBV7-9	CASSLGQLNTEAFF	TGTGCCAGCAGTTTAGGGCAGCTGAACACTGAAGCTTTCTTT
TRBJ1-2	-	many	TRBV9	CASSAGWNYGYTF	TGTGCCAGCAGCGCGGGGTGGAACTATGGCTACACCTTC
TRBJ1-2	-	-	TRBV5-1	CASNPRSGAPVYGYTF	TGCGCCAGCAACCCAAGAAGCGGCGCACCGGTGTATGGCTACACCTTC
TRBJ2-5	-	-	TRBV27	CASRRGLGETQYF	TGTGCCAGCCGACGGGGCCTGGGGGAGACCCAGTACTTC
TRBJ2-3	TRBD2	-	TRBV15	CATSRPGLAGVQDTQYF	TGTGCCACCAGCAGGCCCGGACTAGCGGGGGTTCAAGATACGCAGTATTTT
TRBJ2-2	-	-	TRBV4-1	CASSQGAGLRAGELFF	TGCGCCAGCAGCCAAGGCGCAGGGCTGCGCGCCGGGGAGCTGTTTTTT
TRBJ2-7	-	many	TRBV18	CASSPLLRSGGEQYF	TGTGCCAGCTCACCACTACTAAGGTCGGGTGGCGAGCAGTACTTC
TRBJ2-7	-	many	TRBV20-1	CSAPNTEGAAAQYF	TGCAGTGCTCCCAATACAGAAGGGGCGGCGGCGCAGTACTTC
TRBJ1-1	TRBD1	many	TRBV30	CAWSNQGAGRAFF	TGTGCCTGGAGTAACCAGGGGGCGGGTCGGGCTTTCTTT
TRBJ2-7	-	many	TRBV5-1	CASSLVLDYEQYF	TGCGCCAGCAGCTTGGTCCTGGACTACGAGCAGTACTTC
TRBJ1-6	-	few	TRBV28	CASTLLRGSGSPLHF	TGTGCCAGCACTCTCCTGCGGGGCTCGGGGTCACCCCTCCACTTT
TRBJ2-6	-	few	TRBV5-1	CASTGRSGANVLTF	TGCGCCAGCACGGGACGTTCTGGGGCCAACGTCCTGACTTTC
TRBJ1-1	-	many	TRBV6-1	CASSEIGTEAFF	TGTGCCAGCAGTGAAATTGGCACTGAAGCTTTCTTT
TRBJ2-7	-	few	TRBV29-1	CSAREESTGQYF	TGCAGCGCCCGAGAGGAATCTACGGGGCAGTACTTC
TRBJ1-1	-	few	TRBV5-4	CASSKMLTGEAEAFF	TGTGCCAGCAGCAAAATGCTGACAGGTGAAGCTGAAGCTTTCTTT
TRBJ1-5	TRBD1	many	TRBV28	CASSFVVGGQGIFGNQPQHF	TGTGCCAGCAGTTTTGTTGTCGGAGGACAGGGAATCTTTGGCAATCAGCCCCAGCATTTT
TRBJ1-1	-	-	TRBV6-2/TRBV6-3	CASSYSGLPEAFF	TGTGCCAGCAGTTACTCAGGGTTACCTGAAGCTTTCTTT
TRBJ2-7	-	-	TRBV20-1	CSATRDSYEQYF	TGCAGTGCTACGCGGGACAGCTACGAGCAGTACTTC